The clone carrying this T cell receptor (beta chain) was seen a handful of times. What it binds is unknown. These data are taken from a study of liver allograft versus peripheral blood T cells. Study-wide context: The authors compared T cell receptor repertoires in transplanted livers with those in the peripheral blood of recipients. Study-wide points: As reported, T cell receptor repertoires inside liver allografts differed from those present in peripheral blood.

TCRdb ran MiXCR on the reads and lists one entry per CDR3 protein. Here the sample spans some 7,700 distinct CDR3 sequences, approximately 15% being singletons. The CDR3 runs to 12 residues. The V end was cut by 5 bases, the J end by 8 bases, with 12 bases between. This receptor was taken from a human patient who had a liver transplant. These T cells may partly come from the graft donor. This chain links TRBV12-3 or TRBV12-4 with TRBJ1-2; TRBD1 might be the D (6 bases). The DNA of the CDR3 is TGTGCCAGCAGTCCCGGGGGCAGAGGCTACACCTTC. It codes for CASSPGGRGYTF.